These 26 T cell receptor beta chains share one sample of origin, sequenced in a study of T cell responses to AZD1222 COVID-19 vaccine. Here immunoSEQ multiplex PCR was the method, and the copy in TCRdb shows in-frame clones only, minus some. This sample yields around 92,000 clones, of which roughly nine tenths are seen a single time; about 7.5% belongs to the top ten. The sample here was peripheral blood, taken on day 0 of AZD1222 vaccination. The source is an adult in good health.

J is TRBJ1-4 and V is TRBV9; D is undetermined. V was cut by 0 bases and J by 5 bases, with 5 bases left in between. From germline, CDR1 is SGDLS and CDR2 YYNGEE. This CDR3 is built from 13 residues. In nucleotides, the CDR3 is TGTGCCAGCAGCGTAGGGGGAAATGAAAAACTGTTTTTT. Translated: CASSVGGNEKLFF. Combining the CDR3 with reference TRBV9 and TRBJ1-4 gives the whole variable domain DSGVTQTPKHLITATGQRVTLRCSPRSGDLSVYWYQQSLDQGLQFLIQYYNGEERAKGNILERFSAQQFPDLHSELNLSSLELGDSALYFCASSVGGNEKLFFGSGTQLSVL.

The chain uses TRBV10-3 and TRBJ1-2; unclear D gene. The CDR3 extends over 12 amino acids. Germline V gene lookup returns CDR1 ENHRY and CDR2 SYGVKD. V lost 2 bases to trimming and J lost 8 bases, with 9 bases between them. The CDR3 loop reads CAISEPKLGYTF. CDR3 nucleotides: TGTGCCATCAGTGAGCCTAAGTTGGGCTACACCTTC.

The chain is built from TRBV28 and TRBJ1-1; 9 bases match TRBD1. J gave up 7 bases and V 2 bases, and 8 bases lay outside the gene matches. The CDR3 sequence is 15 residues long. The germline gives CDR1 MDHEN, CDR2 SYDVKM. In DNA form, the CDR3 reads TGTGCCAGCAGTTTAGACGGACAGGGGATCGGTGAAGCTTTCTTT. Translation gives CASSLDGQGIGEAFF.

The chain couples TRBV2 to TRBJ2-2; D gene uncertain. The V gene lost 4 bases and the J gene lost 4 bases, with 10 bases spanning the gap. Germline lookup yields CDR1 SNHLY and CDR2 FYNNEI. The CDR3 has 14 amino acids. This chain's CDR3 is CASSVIPSTGELFF. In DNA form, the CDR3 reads TGTGCCAGCAGTGTAATTCCCAGCACCGGGGAGCTGTTTTTT.

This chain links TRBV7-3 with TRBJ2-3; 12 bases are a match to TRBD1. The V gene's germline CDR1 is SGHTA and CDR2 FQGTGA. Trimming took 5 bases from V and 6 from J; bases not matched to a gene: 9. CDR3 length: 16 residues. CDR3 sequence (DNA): TGTGCCAGCAGCCCTCAGGGACAGGGGGCAGGGGATACGCAGTATTTT. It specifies CASSPQGQGAGDTQYF.

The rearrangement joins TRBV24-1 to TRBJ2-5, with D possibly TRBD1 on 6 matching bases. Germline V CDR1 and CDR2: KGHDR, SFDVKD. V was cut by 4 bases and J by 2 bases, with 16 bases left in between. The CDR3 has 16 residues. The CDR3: CATSDTEGGQQETQYF. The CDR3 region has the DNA TGTGCCACCAGTGACACAGAAGGCGGACAGCAAGAGACCCAGTACTTC.

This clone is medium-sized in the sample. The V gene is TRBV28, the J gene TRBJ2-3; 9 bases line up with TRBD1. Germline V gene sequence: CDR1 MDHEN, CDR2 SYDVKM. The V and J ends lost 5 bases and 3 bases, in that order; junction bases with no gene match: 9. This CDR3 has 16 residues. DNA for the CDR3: TGTGCCAGCAGTCTAACACCGGGACAGGGAACAGATACGCAGTATTTT. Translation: CASSLTPGQGTDTQYF. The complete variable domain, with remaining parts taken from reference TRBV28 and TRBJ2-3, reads DVKVTQSSRYLVKRTGEKVFLECVQDMDHENMFWYRQDPGLGLRLIYFSYDVKMKEKGDIPEGYSVSREKKERFSLILESASTNQTSMYLCASSLTPGQGTDTQYFGPGTRLTVL.

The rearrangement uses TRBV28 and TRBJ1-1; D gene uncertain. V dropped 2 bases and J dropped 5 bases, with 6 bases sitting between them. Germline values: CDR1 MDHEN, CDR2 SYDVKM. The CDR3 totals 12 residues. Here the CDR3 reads CASSLRKTEAFF. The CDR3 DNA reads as TGTGCCAGCAGTTTAAGGAAGACTGAAGCTTTCTTT.

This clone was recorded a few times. This CDR3 is CATILIPVPNTEAFF. The CDR3 DNA reads TGTGCCACCATTCTCATCCCAGTCCCGAACACTGAAGCTTTCTTT. The chain joins TRBV24-1 to TRBJ1-1; the D is unclear. V was trimmed by 8 bases and J by 1 base, leaving 16 bases between them. CDR1 is KGHDR and CDR2 is SFDVKD in the germline V gene. CDR3 length equals 15 residues.

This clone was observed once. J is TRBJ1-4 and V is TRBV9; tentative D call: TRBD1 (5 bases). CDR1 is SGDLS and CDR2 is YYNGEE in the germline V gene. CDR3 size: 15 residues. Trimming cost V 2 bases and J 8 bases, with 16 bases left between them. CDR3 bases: TGTGCCAGCAGCGTCGGGGCGGGGGTGAGGGAAAAACTGTTTTTT. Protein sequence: CASSVGAGVREKLFF. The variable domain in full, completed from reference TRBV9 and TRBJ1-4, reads DSGVTQTPKHLITATGQRVTLRCSPRSGDLSVYWYQQSLDQGLQFLIQYYNGEERAKGNILERFSAQQFPDLHSELNLSSLELGDSALYFCASSVGAGVREKLFFGSGTQLSVL.

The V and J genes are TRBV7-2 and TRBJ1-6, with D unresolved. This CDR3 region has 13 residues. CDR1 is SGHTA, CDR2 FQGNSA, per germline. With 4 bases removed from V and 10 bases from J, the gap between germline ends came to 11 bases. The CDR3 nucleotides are TGTGCCAGCAGCTCTGTGGCCGGGTCACCCCTCCACTTT. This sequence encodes CASSSVAGSPLHF.

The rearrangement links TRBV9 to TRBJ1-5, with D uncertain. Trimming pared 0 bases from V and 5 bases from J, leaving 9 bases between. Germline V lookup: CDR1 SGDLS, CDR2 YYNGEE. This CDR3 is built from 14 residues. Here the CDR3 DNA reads TGTGCCAGCAGCGTAGGTGGGGAATATCAGCCCCAGCATTTT. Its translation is CASSVGGEYQPQHF.

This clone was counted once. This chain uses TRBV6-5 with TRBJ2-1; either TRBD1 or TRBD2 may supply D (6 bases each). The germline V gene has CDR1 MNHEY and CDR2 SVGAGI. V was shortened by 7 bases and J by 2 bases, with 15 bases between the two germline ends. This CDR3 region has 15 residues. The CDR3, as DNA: TGTGCCAGCACCCAGGGGAGGAGTCCCTACAATGAGCAGTTCTTC. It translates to CASTQGRSPYNEQFF.

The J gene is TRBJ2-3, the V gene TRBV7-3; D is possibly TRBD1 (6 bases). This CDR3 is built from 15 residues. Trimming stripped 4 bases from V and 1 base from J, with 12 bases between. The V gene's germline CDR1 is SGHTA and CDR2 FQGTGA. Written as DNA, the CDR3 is TGTGCCAGCAGCTCCAGGGGAGTGGGCACAGATACGCAGTATTTT. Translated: CASSSRGVGTDTQYF.

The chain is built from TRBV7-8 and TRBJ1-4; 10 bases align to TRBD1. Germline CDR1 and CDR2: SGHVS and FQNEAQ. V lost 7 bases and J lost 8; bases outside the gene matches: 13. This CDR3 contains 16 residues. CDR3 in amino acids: CASTRRGGTGDEKLFF. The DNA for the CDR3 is TGTGCCAGCACTCGTCGGGGGGGGACAGGGGACGAAAAACTGTTTTTT. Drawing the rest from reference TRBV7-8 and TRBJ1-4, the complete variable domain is GAGVSQSPRYKVAKRGQDVALRCDPISGHVSLFWYQQALGQGPEFLTYFQNEAQLDKSGLPSDRFFAERPEGSVSTLKIQRTQQEDSAVYLCASTRRGGTGDEKLFFGSGTQLSVL.

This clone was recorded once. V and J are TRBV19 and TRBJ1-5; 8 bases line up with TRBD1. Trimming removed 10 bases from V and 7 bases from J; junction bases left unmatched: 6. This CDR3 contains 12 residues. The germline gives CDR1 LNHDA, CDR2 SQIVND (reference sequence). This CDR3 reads CATKTGVQPQHF. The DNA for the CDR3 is TGTGCCACCAAGACAGGGGTCCAGCCCCAGCATTTT.

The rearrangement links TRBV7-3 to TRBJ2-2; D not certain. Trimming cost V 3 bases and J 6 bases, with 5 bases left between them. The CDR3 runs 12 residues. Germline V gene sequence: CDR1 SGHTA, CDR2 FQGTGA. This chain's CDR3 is CASSLKAGELFF. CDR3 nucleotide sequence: TGTGCCAGCAGCTTGAAGGCCGGGGAGCTGTTTTTT.

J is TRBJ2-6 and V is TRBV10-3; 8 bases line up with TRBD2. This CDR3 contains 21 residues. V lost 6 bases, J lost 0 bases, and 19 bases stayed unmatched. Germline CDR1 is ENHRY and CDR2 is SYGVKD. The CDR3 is CAISRGSSGGTGNSGANVLTF. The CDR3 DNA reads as TGTGCCATCAGCCGAGGTTCTTCGGGAGGGACGGGAAACTCTGGGGCCAACGTCCTGACTTTC.

CDR3 sequence reads: CASSQETGWPPIGGYTF. The CDR3 bases are TGTGCCAGCAGCCAAGAGACAGGATGGCCACCCATCGGTGGCTACACCTTC. The chain joins TRBV14 to TRBJ1-2, with D possibly being TRBD1 (6 bases). With 0 bases removed from V and 7 bases from J, the gap between germline ends came to 21 bases. CDR3 length: 17 amino acids. Germline CDR1 SGHDN, CDR2 FVKESK.

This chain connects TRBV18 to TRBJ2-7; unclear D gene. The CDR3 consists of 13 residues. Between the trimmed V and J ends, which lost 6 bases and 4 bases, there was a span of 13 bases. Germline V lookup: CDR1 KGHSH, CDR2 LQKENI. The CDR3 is CASSPGRSYEQYF. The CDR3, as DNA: TGTGCCAGCTCGCCGGGTAGGAGTTACGAGCAGTACTTC.

For the CDR3, the DNA is TGTGCCAGCAGCTTAGGACTACGGGAGACCCAGTACTTC. This gives the protein CASSLGLRETQYF. V is TRBV11-3 and J is TRBJ2-5; a possible D gene is TRBD2 (5 bases). V lost 1 base and J 5 bases, leaving 8 bases between the germline ends. The CDR3 has 13 amino acids. Germline CDR1 reads SGHNT; CDR2 reads YENEEA.

DNA for the CDR3: TGTGCCAGGGCCGGGGGGACCTCCTACAATGAGCAGTTCTTC. Protein product: CARAGGTSYNEQFF. V usage is TRBV5-8 and J usage is TRBJ2-1, with 7 bases lining up with TRBD2. The germline V gene has CDR1 SGHTS and CDR2 YDEGEE. This CDR3 region has 14 residues. Germline trimming cut 8 bases from V and 0 bases from J; bases unmatched to any gene: 5.

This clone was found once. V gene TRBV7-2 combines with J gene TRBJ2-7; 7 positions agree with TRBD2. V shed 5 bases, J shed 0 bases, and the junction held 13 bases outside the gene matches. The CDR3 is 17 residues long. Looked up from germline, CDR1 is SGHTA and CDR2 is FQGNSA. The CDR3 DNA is TGTGCCAGCAGCGCTCCTCCCGGGACTAAATACTCCTACGAGCAGTACTTC. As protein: CASSAPPGTKYSYEQYF.

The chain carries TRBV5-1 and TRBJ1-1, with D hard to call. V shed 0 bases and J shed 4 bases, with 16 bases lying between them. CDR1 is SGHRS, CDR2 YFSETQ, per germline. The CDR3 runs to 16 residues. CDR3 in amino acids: CASSLVGLAGVTEAFF. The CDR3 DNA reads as TGCGCCAGCAGCTTGGTAGGCTTGGCTGGGGTCACTGAAGCTTTCTTT.

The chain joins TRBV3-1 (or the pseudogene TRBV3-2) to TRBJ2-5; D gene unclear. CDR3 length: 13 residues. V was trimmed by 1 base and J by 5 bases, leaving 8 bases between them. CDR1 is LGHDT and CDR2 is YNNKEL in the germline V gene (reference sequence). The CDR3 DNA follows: TGTGCCAGCAGCCAAGGATCCCAGGAGACCCAGTACTTC. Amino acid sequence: CASSQGSQETQYF.

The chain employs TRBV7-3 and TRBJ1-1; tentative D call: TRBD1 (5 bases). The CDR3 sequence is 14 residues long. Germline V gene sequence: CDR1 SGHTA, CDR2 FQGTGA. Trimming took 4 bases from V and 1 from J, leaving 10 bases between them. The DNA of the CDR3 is TGTGCCAGCAGCTCGGACATCAAGAACACTGAAGCTTTCTTT. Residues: CASSSDIKNTEAFF. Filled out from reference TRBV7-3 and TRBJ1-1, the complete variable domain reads GAGVSQTPSNKVTEKGKYVELRCDPISGHTALYWYRQSLGQGPEFLIYFQGTGAADDSGLPNDRFFAVRPEGSVSTLKIQRTERGDSAVYLCASSSDIKNTEAFFGQGTRLTVV.